The 6 T cell receptor beta chains given below trace back to one sample, sequenced in a study of T cells in Graves' hyperthyroidism and ophthalmopathy (dated by TCRdb to about 2019). Libraries were prepared through multiplex PCR. The instrument given in TCRdb is Illumina HiSeq 2000. Amplification of TCR beta CDR3 regions was carried out from RNA transcripts. The first round of RT-PCR for the TCR CDR3 was performed with the HTBI primer set and the Qiagen OneStep RT-PCR kit. TCRdb passed the public sequencing reads through fastp at Q25 and MiXCR, retaining productive beta sequences. One record per CDR3 amino acid sequence lists the most common genes and DNA. For this sample there are 750,000 to 900,000 distinct CDR3 sequences; approximately 40% appear just once. The ten most abundant clones make up approximately 10% of the sample. Sequencing was carried out using blood. These TCRs come from a man aged 18 to 35 with Graves' hyperthyroidism.

This clonotype was counted between two and nine times. The genes are TRBV15 and TRBJ1-5; maybe TRBD1 (5 bases). Germline CDR1 LNHNV, CDR2 YYDKDF (reference sequence). V was trimmed by 6 bases and J by 0 bases, leaving 9 bases between them. This CDR3 comprises 14 residues. The CDR3 bases are TGTGCCACCAGGACAGCATATAGCAATCAGCCCCAGCATTTT. The encoded protein is CATRTAYSNQPQHF.

The chain joins TRBV2 to TRBJ2-2; no firm D call. Looked up from germline, CDR1 is SNHLY and CDR2 is FYNNEI. The CDR3 runs to 15 residues. The germline V and J ends were trimmed by 6 bases and 6 bases, with 17 bases remaining between them. The CDR3 reads CASRSRVASAGELFF. CDR3 in DNA: TGTGCCAGCAGGAGTAGGGTCGCTTCGGCCGGGGAGCTGTTTTTT.

The V and J genes are TRBV19 and TRBJ2-7; 9 bases map to TRBD1. V lost 5 bases to trimming and J lost 1 base; unmatched junction nucleotides: 9. CDR1 and CDR2 from the germline V gene are LNHDA and SQIVND (reference sequence). The CDR3 totals 16 residues. The DNA for the CDR3 is TGTGCCAGTAGTGCCTCCGGGACAGGGTCATCCTACGAGCAGTACTTC. Its translation is CASSASGTGSSYEQYF. The full variable domain, rest sourced from reference TRBV19 and TRBJ2-7, is DGGITQSPKYLFRKEGQNVTLSCEQNLNHDAMYWYRQDPGQGLRLIYYSQIVNDFQKGDIAEGYSVSREKKESFPLTVTSAQKNPTAFYLCASSASGTGSSYEQYFGPGTRLTVT.

The V call is TRBV5-1, the J call TRBJ2-3, with 9 bases identical to TRBD1. CDR1 is SGHRS, CDR2 YFSETQ, per germline. The V gene end was trimmed by 3 bases and the J gene end by 4 bases; junction bases not matched to a gene: 9. This CDR3 contains 16 residues. The CDR3 is CASSSIWDRAADTQYF. The CDR3, as DNA: TGCGCCAGCAGCTCGATCTGGGACAGGGCTGCAGATACGCAGTATTTT.

V and J are TRBV12-3 or TRBV12-4 and TRBJ2-7, with D perhaps matching TRBD1 or TRBD2 (5 bases each). The V end was cut by 6 bases, the J end by 5 bases, with 11 bases between. The CDR3 covers 12 residues. The DNA of the CDR3 is TGTGCCAGCAGCCGGGACCTCCACGAGCAGTACTTC. Its protein product is CASSRDLHEQYF.

A word on this clonotype: With a much larger clone just one base away, this may be a read error. The chain links TRBV25-1 to TRBJ1-1; D perhaps matches TRBD1 (5 bases). Germline V gene data show CDR1 as MGHDK and CDR2 as SYGVNS. The CDR3 is 15 residues long. The CDR3 loop reads CASTGARAGNTEAFF. In nucleotides, the CDR3 is TGCGCCAGCACCGGGGCCAGGGCTGGTAACACTGAAGCTTTCTTT.